This entry describes one T cell receptor (beta chain). The antigen is unknown. The sample is drawn from a study of blood T cells in healthy people across ages. Together with a sample-barcoded 5' primer, a J-beta primer mix was included in a second PCR lasting roughly 6 to 12 cycles. All samples gave at least 2.5 million CDR3-containing paired-end reads. TCRdb re-analysed the 5' RACE reads in MiXCR, keeping a single row per CDR3 protein. The sample records more than 650,000 distinct CDR3 sequences, around half being singletons. Germline V lookup: CDR1 LGHDT, CDR2 YNNKEL (reference sequence). This CDR3 comprises 15 residues. Deletions cut 4 bases from V and 1 base from J, with 12 bases between. Whole-study findings and limits: There was no known CMV status for donors, so expanded clonotype changes were possibly confounded.

The receptor was derived from a man older than 75 in good health. The chain employs TRBV3-1 and TRBJ2-3; either TRBD1 or TRBD2 may fit D (6 bases each). Sample: blood. CDR3 sequence: CASSRRRGGTDTQYF. CDR3 bases: TGTGCCAGCAGCCGCCGGAGGGGGGGCACAGATACGCAGTATTTT.